This is a list of T cell receptor beta chains from one sample in a study of shared clonotypes between healthy human individuals. Data came from immunoSEQ multiplex PCR; TCRdb stores just in-frame clones and leaves some out. The sample shows under 2,000,000 clones, about 95% of them seen only once. The specimen sequenced was naive CD8+ T cells sorted from blood. The origin of the receptors is a young man in good health. Both conserved end residues are part of each CDR3. A D gene is named only where the DNA matches it firmly. Only some rows state a clone size, as once, few, many or a class for expanded clones.

v_gene	abundance	d_gene	len	j_gene	CDR3aa	CDR3nt
TRBV18	-	-	17	TRBJ1-4	CASSPPPRTAANEKLFF	TGTGCCAGCTCACCACCGCCCCGGACAGCAGCTAATGAAAAACTGTTTTTT
TRBV4-1	-	-	14	TRBJ2-7	CASSQDGAGYEQYF	TGCGCCAGCAGCCAAGATGGGGCAGGGTACGAGCAGTACTTC
TRBV29-1	-	-	12	TRBJ2-7	CSVEAETYEQYF	TGCAGCGTTGAAGCGGAGACCTACGAGCAGTACTTC
TRBV5-4	-	-	17	TRBJ2-1	CASNLEGGHISYNEQFF	TGTGCCAGCAACCTAGAGGGGGGGCACATATCCTACAATGAGCAGTTCTTC
TRBV2	-	TRBD1	14	TRBJ1-4	CASSPTGAYEKLFF	TGTGCCAGCAGCCCGACAGGGGCTTATGAAAAACTGTTTTTT
TRBV28	-	-	14	TRBJ2-1	CASRELGSHNEQFF	TGTGCCAGCAGGGAACTAGGATCCCACAATGAGCAGTTCTTC
TRBV11-3	once	-	12	TRBJ2-7	CASSSSGAEQYF	TGTGCCAGCAGCTCCTCCGGCGCCGAGCAGTACTTC
TRBV10-3	-	TRBD2	18	TRBJ2-2	CAISDLAGGAKNTGELFF	TGTGCCATCAGTGATCTAGCGGGGGGCGCCAAGAACACCGGGGAGCTGTTTTTT
TRBV10-2	few	-	12	TRBJ2-7	CASTHGVYEQYF	TGCGCCAGCACCCACGGGGTGTACGAGCAGTACTTC
TRBV4-2	-	-	15	TRBJ2-7	CASSQGLGLIHEQYF	TGTGCCAGCAGCCAAGGCCTCGGTCTGATCCACGAGCAGTACTTC
TRBV6-6	-	-	15	TRBJ1-3	CASSYEGSFLNTIYF	TGTGCCAGCAGTTACGAGGGGTCCTTTCTTAACACCATATATTTT
TRBV5-4	-	TRBD1	15	TRBJ1-2	CASRSGPGQMFGYTF	TGTGCCAGCAGGTCGGGCCCGGGACAGATGTTTGGCTACACCTTC
TRBV25-1	-	-	11	TRBJ2-7	CASSEFYEQYF	TGTGCCAGCAGTGAATTTTACGAGCAGTACTTC
TRBV9	-	-	17	TRBJ2-3	CASSVATGAVSTDTQYF	TGTGCCAGCAGCGTAGCTACAGGAGCGGTGAGCACAGATACGCAGTATTTT
TRBV7-8	-	TRBD2	17	TRBJ2-5	CASSPVLAGGSQETQYF	TGTGCCAGCAGCCCAGTACTAGCGGGAGGGAGCCAAGAGACCCAGTACTTC
TRBV7-2	once	-	13	TRBJ2-2	CASSLVITGELFF	TGTGCCAGCAGCTTAGTTATTACCGGGGAGCTGTTTTTT